Listed here are 27 T cell receptor beta chains from one sample, sequenced in a study of blood T cell repertoires in COVID-19. Some clones are missing from TCRdb's copy, which holds only in-frame ones; the method was immunoSEQ multiplex PCR. The sample holds around 320,000 clones, approximately 85% seen once. Sequencing used peripheral blood. The receptors were gathered from a human donor in a cohort sampled during active COVID-19.

The chain uses TRBV6-1 and TRBJ1-1; possibly TRBD1 for D (6 bases). Trimming stripped 6 bases from V and 0 bases from J, with 11 bases between. The CDR3 spans 14 residues. The germline V gene encodes CDR1 MNHNS and CDR2 SASEGT. The CDR3 loop reads CASSQQGLNTEAFF. The CDR3 nucleotides are TGTGCCAGCAGCCAGCAGGGGTTGAACACTGAAGCTTTCTTT.

This CDR3 is CASSIQGYSNQPQHF. For the CDR3, the DNA is TGTGCCAGCAGCATCCAGGGATATAGCAATCAGCCCCAGCATTTT. The chain is built from TRBV5-8 and TRBJ1-5, with D possibly being TRBD1 (5 bases). The CDR3 totals 15 residues. V was clipped by 4 bases and J by 0 bases, with 11 bases between them. Germline CDR1 is SGHTS and CDR2 is YDEGEE.

The genes are TRBV6-5 and TRBJ1-2; TRBD1 is a possible D gene (5 bases). This CDR3 contains 14 residues. Trimming shortened V by 2 bases and J by 9 bases, and 16 bases separated the two germline ends. The germline V gene has CDR1 MNHEY and CDR2 SVGAGI. The CDR3 spells CASSYGIAGNSYTF. DNA for the CDR3: TGTGCCAGCAGTTACGGGATAGCAGGGAATAGCTACACCTTC.

The genes are TRBV6-5 and TRBJ1-1; weak D call: TRBD1 (5 bases). The CDR3 loop spans 14 amino acids. Trimming took off 5 bases at V and 1 base at J, with 11 bases between the two ends. Germline-derived CDR1 and CDR2 are MNHEY and SVGAGI. CDR3 sequence reads: CASSLGHENTEAFF. CDR3 nucleotides: TGTGCCAGCAGTCTAGGACATGAGAACACTGAAGCTTTCTTT.

The V and J genes are TRBV5-4 and TRBJ2-6; 7 positions agree with TRBD1. The V segment lost 10 bases and the J segment 1 base; nucleotides outside the gene matches: 11. Germline CDR1 reads SGHNT; CDR2 reads YYREEE (reference sequence). CDR3 length equals 16 residues. This CDR3 is CAAHGQARSGANVLTF. The CDR3, as DNA: TGTGCCGCCCATGGACAGGCGAGGTCTGGGGCCAACGTCCTGACTTTC.

This chain uses TRBV2 with TRBJ1-5; 9 bases agree with TRBD1. Per germline, CDR1 SNHLY and CDR2 FYNNEI. The J segment lost 5 bases and the V segment lost 3 bases, leaving 8 bases of the junction unmatched. The CDR3 is made up of 16 amino acids. DNA of the CDR3: TGTGCCAGCAGTGAGGGACAGGGAGTTCGTGATCAGCCCCAGCATTTT. This translates into CASSEGQGVRDQPQHF.

This clone was counted once. The V call is TRBV27, the J call TRBJ1-1; unclear D gene. The V end lost 2 bases, the J end lost 0 bases, and 10 bases lay between the germline ends. Germline-derived CDR1 and CDR2 are MNHEY and SMNVEV (reference sequence). The CDR3 spans 15 residues. CDR3 region: CASSLDHSVNTEAFF. As DNA, the CDR3 is TGTGCCAGCAGTTTAGATCACTCCGTGAACACTGAAGCTTTCTTT.

The chain combines TRBV27 with TRBJ1-1; 7 bases agree with TRBD1. CDR1 is MNHEY, CDR2 SMNVEV, per germline (reference sequence). The CDR3 runs 15 residues. Trimming at V came to 6 bases and at J to 1 base, leaving 8 bases not matched to a gene. The CDR3 DNA reads as TGTGCCAGCAGCCCAAACAGGGGCGCGAACACTGAAGCTTTCTTT. Its protein product is CASSPNRGANTEAFF.

A few counts support this clone. The J gene is TRBJ1-4, the V gene TRBV7-9, with 10 bases matching TRBD1. After removal of 5 bases from V and 6 bases from J, the junction contained 3 bases not matched to a gene. CDR3 length: 14 amino acids. CDR1 and CDR2 (germline): SEHNR, FQNEAQ (reference sequence). As DNA, the CDR3 is TGTGCCAGCAGCCCGGGGACAGGGGATGAAAAACTGTTTTTT. Protein sequence: CASSPGTGDEKLFF.

CDR3 amino acids: CASSATNRGAYNSPLHF. DNA for the CDR3: TGTGCCAGTAGTGCCACCAACAGGGGCGCCTATAATTCACCCCTCCACTTT. This chain uses TRBV19 with TRBJ1-6; 7 bases map to TRBD1. J gave up 2 bases and V 5 bases, and 9 bases lay outside the gene matches. Germline CDR1 LNHDA, CDR2 SQIVND (reference sequence). The CDR3 contains 17 residues. The variable domain in full, completed from reference TRBV19 and TRBJ1-6, reads DGGITQSPKYLFRKEGQNVTLSCEQNLNHDAMYWYRQDPGQGLRLIYYSQIVNDFQKGDIAEGYSVSREKKESFPLTVTSAQKNPTAFYLCASSATNRGAYNSPLHFGNGTRLTVT.

The chain uses TRBV5-6 and TRBJ1-2; perhaps TRBD1 as D (6 bases). CDR1 SGHDT and CDR2 YYEEEE come from the germline V gene. The V gene lost 0 bases and the J gene lost 2 bases, with 11 bases spanning the gap. The CDR3 spans 15 residues. DNA for the CDR3: TGTGCCAGCAGCTTGGTGTCAGGGGCAAACTATGGCTACACCTTC. Its translation: CASSLVSGANYGYTF.

The J gene is TRBJ2-2, the V gene TRBV6-5; TRBD2 agrees at 8 bases. The V segment lost 4 bases and the J segment 5 bases; nucleotides outside the gene matches: 3. The CDR3 is 14 residues long. Germline values: CDR1 MNHEY, CDR2 SVGAGI. CDR3 protein: CASSFSGETGELFF. In nucleotides, the CDR3 is TGTGCCAGCAGTTTTAGCGGGGAGACCGGGGAGCTGTTTTTT.

The gene calls are TRBV6-5 and TRBJ1-4, with TRBD1 matching over 10 bases. With 6 bases clipped from V and 8 bases from J, the junction kept 6 bases outside the gene matches. Germline CDR1 and CDR2: MNHEY and SVGAGI. The CDR3 is made up of 14 amino acids. This CDR3 reads CASSLGQGGEKLFF. In DNA form, the CDR3 reads TGTGCCAGCAGCCTAGGACAGGGGGGAGAAAAACTGTTTTTT.

The table lists this clone with a count of one. The chain employs TRBV18 and TRBJ2-3; D remains unclear. V lost 3 bases and J 4 bases, leaving 5 bases between the germline ends. Germline assignment: CDR1 KGHSH and CDR2 LQKENI. CDR3 length: 12 amino acids. CDR3 in DNA: TGTGCCAGCTCACCGGAGTCAGATACGCAGTATTTT. Translating it yields CASSPESDTQYF.

The chain combines TRBV11-3 with TRBJ2-7; 9 bases map to TRBD1. The V gene's germline CDR1 is SGHNT and CDR2 YENEEA. J lost 4 bases, V lost 4 bases, and 11 bases had no gene match. This CDR3 is built from 16 residues. The CDR3 spells CASSWTGAQTFYEQYF. The CDR3 bases are TGTGCCAGCAGCTGGACAGGGGCGCAGACCTTTTACGAGCAGTACTTC.

The gene calls are TRBV5-8 and TRBJ1-4; possibly TRBD1 for D (5 bases). Germline V gene data show CDR1 as SGHTS and CDR2 as YDEGEE. CDR3 length: 15 amino acids. Deletions cut 0 bases from V and 8 bases from J, with 14 bases between. In DNA, the CDR3 is TGTGCCAGCAGCTTGGCCTCCAGGGTTGGAGAAAAACTGTTTTTT. Protein sequence: CASSLASRVGEKLFF.

On this clone: Different DNA sequences within this sample yield the same CDR3. V and J are TRBV5-1 and TRBJ1-1; D possibly corresponds to TRBD1 (5 bases). CDR1 and CDR2 (germline): SGHRS, YFSETQ. CDR3 length: 13 amino acids. The V gene lost 2 bases and the J gene lost 2 bases, with 7 bases spanning the gap. The CDR3 sequence is CASSLDSNTEAFF. CDR3 sequence (DNA): TGCGCCAGCAGCTTAGACAGTAACACTGAAGCTTTCTTT.

The V gene is TRBV4-1, the J gene TRBJ2-1; 10 bases map to TRBD2. V lost 0 bases and J lost 3; bases outside the gene matches: 5. The CDR3 length is 17 residues. Germline V gives CDR1 MGHRA, CDR2 YSYEKL. CDR3 sequence reads: CASSQERGTSDYNEQFF. The CDR3 DNA sequence: TGCGCCAGCAGCCAAGAACGAGGGACTAGCGACTACAATGAGCAGTTCTTC.

The chain is built from TRBV20-1 and TRBJ2-5, with a tentative D call TRBD1 (5 bases). V dropped 3 bases and J dropped 3 bases, with 11 bases sitting between them. The CDR3 runs 13 residues. Germline V CDR1 and CDR2: DFQATT, SNEGSKA (reference sequence). In nucleotides, the CDR3 is TGCAGTGCTAGTTACCGCAGGGAAGAGACCCAGTACTTC. Translation: CSASYRREETQYF.

The J gene is TRBJ1-3, the V gene TRBV19; D is unresolved. The CDR3 sequence is 17 residues long. Trimming removed 3 bases from V and 0 bases from J, with 15 bases in between. Germline V CDR1 and CDR2: LNHDA, SQIVND (reference sequence). The CDR3 DNA sequence: TGTGCCAGTAGTATTCGCCATTCGGCGGGCTCTGGAAACACCATATATTTT. It specifies CASSIRHSAGSGNTIYF.

The rearrangement joins TRBV5-1 to TRBJ1-6, with D uncertain. Germline V lookup: CDR1 SGHRS, CDR2 YFSETQ. The CDR3 consists of 16 residues. V was shortened by 0 bases and J by 0 bases, with 7 bases between the two germline ends. CDR3 DNA sequence: TGCGCCAGCAGCTTGGAAGAGGGCTCCTATAATTCACCCCTCCACTTT. Amino acid sequence: CASSLEEGSYNSPLHF.

The rearrangement links TRBV4-1 to TRBJ1-1; D is undetermined. V was trimmed by 4 bases and J by 5 bases, leaving 17 bases between them. The CDR3 totals 15 residues. Germline V lookup: CDR1 MGHRA, CDR2 YSYEKL. The CDR3 DNA is TGCGCCAGCAGCCCGAAAGGAGGGTCGCAAACTGAAGCTTTCTTT. As protein: CASSPKGGSQTEAFF.

This sequence joins TRBV7-3 and TRBJ2-2; 10 nucleotides line up with TRBD1. V trimming: 5 bases; J trimming: 4 bases; junction bases outside the gene matches: 10. The CDR3 runs 17 residues. Germline V CDR1 and CDR2: SGHTA, FQGTGA. The CDR3 DNA follows: TGTGCCAGCAGCAGATACCGGGACAGGGGTGGCACCGGGGAGCTGTTTTTT. Protein: CASSRYRDRGGTGELFF.

This clone occurred once. The chain combines TRBV7-3 with TRBJ2-3; D may be TRBD1 (5 bases). Germline CDR1 SGHTA, CDR2 FQGTGA. V lost 1 base to trimming and J lost 3 bases, with 11 bases between them. The CDR3 is made up of 15 amino acids. The chain's CDR3 is CASSLMGRATDTQYF. The CDR3 region has the DNA TGTGCCAGCAGCTTAATGGGCAGGGCTACAGATACGCAGTATTTT.

The V call is TRBV4-1, the J call TRBJ2-2; 9 nucleotides align to TRBD1. Germline V lookup: CDR1 MGHRA, CDR2 YSYEKL. This CDR3 comprises 18 residues. Germline trimming cut 3 bases from V and 5 bases from J; bases unmatched to any gene: 13. For the CDR3, the DNA is TGCGCCAGCAGCCAGCCGGGACAGGGAAGGTTCGCGACCGGGGAGCTGTTTTTT. Amino acid sequence: CASSQPGQGRFATGELFF.

CDR3 sequence reads: CASSPGTGYNEQFF. CDR3 sequence (DNA): TGTGCCAGCAGCCCCGGGACAGGTTACAATGAGCAGTTCTTC. This chain uses TRBV7-3 with TRBJ2-1; 8 bases are shared with TRBD1. Germline V gene sequence: CDR1 SGHTA, CDR2 FQGTGA. Trimming removed 5 bases from V and 4 bases from J; junction bases left unmatched: 4. This CDR3 is built from 14 residues. The full variable domain, rest sourced from reference TRBV7-3 and TRBJ2-1, is GAGVSQTPSNKVTEKGKYVELRCDPISGHTALYWYRQSLGQGPEFLIYFQGTGAADDSGLPNDRFFAVRPEGSVSTLKIQRTERGDSAVYLCASSPGTGYNEQFFGPGTRLTVL.

This chain connects TRBV27 to TRBJ2-1; tentatively, D is TRBD2 (6 bases). Per germline, CDR1 MNHEY and CDR2 SMNVEV (reference sequence). V was shortened by 5 bases and J by 5 bases, with 13 bases between the two germline ends. CDR3 length: 14 residues. The CDR3 DNA sequence: TGTGCCAGCAGTCTACTTTGGGGGGACAATGAGCAGTTCTTC. Its translation is CASSLLWGDNEQFF.